This T cell receptor (beta chain) was recorded in a study of blood T cell repertoires in COVID-19. The wider study: The samples span acute and convalescent COVID-19 from the United States, Italy and Spain. T cells, B-cell-depleted T cells, or PBMCs provided the cDNA or gDNA that served as material.

Study members were between roughly 18 and 100 years old and lived in 20 to 25 US regions. J lost 8 bases, V lost 4 bases, and 17 bases had no gene match. Germline loops: CDR1 LGHDT, CDR2 YNNKEL (reference sequence). The CDR3 covers 18 residues. In the original processing: Researchers report that nucleated cell counts were estimated from reference gene primer amplification. Measured with immunoSEQ multiplex PCR; TCRdb has only the in-frame clones, and not every one. V and J calls and clone size come straight from that table; D and trimming were deduced from the DNA. The repertoire has some 400,000 clones, just under 90% of them found once; the top ten carry approximately 1.5%.

Sequencing was performed on PBMCs or T cells enriched from blood (not recorded which). The chain joins TRBV3-1 (or the pseudogene TRBV3-2) to TRBJ2-1; 10 nucleotides agree with TRBD2. This receptor was identified in a woman in her thirties who had recovered from COVID-19. The CDR3 sequence: CASSPQLAGPILGDEQFF. The DNA for the CDR3 is TGTGCCAGCAGCCCTCAACTAGCGGGGCCAATACTAGGGGATGAGCAGTTCTTC.